This T cell receptor beta chain is from a study of blood T cell repertoires in COVID-19. Overall study context: The United States, Italy and Spain provided the acute and convalescent COVID-19 samples. Sources were T cells, B-cell-depleted T cells, or PBMCs; the material itself was cDNA or gDNA.

Losses at the gene ends were 7 bases for V and 5 bases for J; bases not matched to a gene: 19. Looked up from germline, CDR1 is SGHRS and CDR2 is YFSETQ. The CDR3 extends over 18 amino acids. Per the study methods: Reference gene primer amplification yielded estimated nucleated cell counts. The protocol was immunoSEQ multiplex PCR, while the TCRdb copy is restricted to in-frame clones and leaves out a portion. V and J calls and clone size are given by that table; D and trimming were obtained from the DNA. In the table there are some 140,000 clones, around 86% of which are singletons. The receptor's source is a woman between 45 and 60 years old who had recovered from COVID-19. The specimen sequenced was peripheral blood. V gene TRBV5-1 combines with J gene TRBJ2-5; 11 bases fit TRBD1. CDR3 sequence reads: CASRAGTGGTLLQETQYF. The CDR3 DNA reads as TGCGCCAGCCGAGCCGGGACAGGGGGAACCTTACTCCAGGAGACCCAGTACTTC.